The 15 T cell receptor beta chains in this list originate from one sample, sequenced in a study of post-analysis software for immune sequencing data (dated by TCRdb to about 2015). The library was made by PCR. The instrument given in TCRdb is Illumina HiSeq 2500. Unique molecular identifiers were incorporated into TCR beta cDNA libraries to reduce PCR and sequencing biases. The public reads were quality trimmed at Q25 with fastp and then assembled into clones with MiXCR by TCRdb, keeping productive beta chains. Rows with a matching CDR3 protein are joined into one entry that keeps the most common DNA and genes. Counted in this sample were some 160,000 distinct CDR3 sequences; roughly 34% of them appeared once. The ten largest clonotypes hold under 30% of the sample. This sample's time point label indicates: second blood draw from one MS patient after hematopoietic stem cell transplantation. Sequencing was performed on blood, taken after autologous hematopoietic stem cell transplantation. The receptors were sampled from a girl between 5 and 17 years old with multiple sclerosis. Donor details come from another sample of the same person, matched by shared clones.

About this clonotype itself: This clone may be a read error of a much larger clone one base away. This rearrangement joins TRBV18 to TRBJ2-3, with 9 positions matching TRBD2. The germline gives CDR1 KGHSH, CDR2 LQKENI. This CDR3 region has 15 residues. The CDR3 region is CASPPTSGYTDTQYF. The CDR3 nucleotides are TGTGCCAGCCCACCGACTAGCGGCTACACAGATACGCAGTATTTT.

V and J are TRBV15 and TRBJ2-1; 10 bases agree with TRBD2. Near its end, the DNA agrees better with TRBJ2-7, so the J call may be wrong. From germline, CDR1 is LNHNV and CDR2 YYDKDF (reference sequence). The CDR3 has 17 amino acids. CDR3 region: CATSRDTAGGPGNEQYF. The CDR3 coding sequence is TGTGCCACCAGCAGAGATACAGCGGGAGGGCCTGGCAATGAGCAGTACTTC.

V usage is TRBV20-1 and J usage is TRBJ2-4, with D possibly matching TRBD2 (6 bases). Germline loops: CDR1 DFQATT, CDR2 SNEGSKA (reference sequence). Trimming stripped 0 bases from V and 11 bases from J, with 14 bases between. CDR3 length: 13 residues. This chain's CDR3 is CSARDRVASVQYF. The CDR3 DNA is TGCAGTGCTAGAGATAGGGTGGCTAGCGTTCAGTACTTC.

This chain uses TRBV24-1 with TRBJ2-7; D might be TRBD1 or TRBD2, each matching 5 bases. CDR3 size: 12 residues. Germline V gives CDR1 KGHDR, CDR2 SFDVKD. With 0 bases removed from V and 6 bases from J, the gap between germline ends came to 5 bases. This CDR3 is CATSDLGGEQYF. CDR3 nucleotide sequence: TGTGCCACCAGTGATTTGGGGGGCGAGCAGTACTTC.

V usage is TRBV7-2 and J usage is TRBJ2-3, with no clear D. CDR1 and CDR2 from the germline V gene are SGHTA and FQGNSA. The CDR3 is 14 residues long. V dropped 5 bases and J dropped 3 bases, with 12 bases sitting between them. The CDR3 DNA follows: TGTGCCAGCAGCCTCTCGGGCCTAACAGATACGCAGTATTTT. It translates to CASSLSGLTDTQYF.

The rearrangement links TRBV6-1 to TRBJ2-5; no definite D call. The germline V gene has CDR1 MNHNS and CDR2 SASEGT. The CDR3 covers 10 residues. The V gene lost 8 bases and the J gene lost 1 base, with 2 bases spanning the gap. CDR3 DNA sequence: TGTGCCAGCTTCCAAGAGACCCAGTACTTC. Protein product: CASFQETQYF.

The rearrangement links TRBV20-1 to TRBJ2-5; D might be TRBD2 (6 bases). The germline V and J ends were trimmed by 5 bases and 5 bases, with 12 bases remaining between them. From germline, CDR1 is DFQATT and CDR2 SNEGSKA (reference sequence). This CDR3 has 12 amino acids. Here the CDR3 reads CSARPGAETQYF. The CDR3 DNA reads as TGCAGTGCTCGGCCGGGAGCGGAGACCCAGTACTTC.

The table lists this clonotype with many counts. The chain uses TRBV12-3 or TRBV12-4 and TRBJ2-5, with TRBD1 identical over 11 bases. V lost 6 bases, J lost 2 bases, and 8 bases stayed unmatched. The CDR3 contains 16 residues. The CDR3 sequence: CASRARDRGFQETQYF. In nucleotides, the CDR3 is TGTGCCAGCAGGGCACGGGACAGGGGGTTTCAAGAGACCCAGTACTTC.

This sequence joins TRBV7-2 and TRBJ2-3; 9 nucleotides line up with TRBD1. Germline V gene lookup returns CDR1 SGHTA and CDR2 FQGNSA. CDR3 length: 16 amino acids. With V trimmed by 5 bases and J by 4 bases, 10 bases remained unmatched. CDR3 in amino acids: CASSPRTGAIADTQYF. The CDR3 nucleotides are TGTGCCAGCAGCCCCCGGACAGGGGCGATAGCAGATACGCAGTATTTT.

The chain is built from TRBV18 and TRBJ2-1; D is possibly TRBD2 (6 bases). V was pared by 0 bases and J by 4 bases, with 10 bases between. The CDR3 covers 15 residues. Germline V CDR1 and CDR2: KGHSH, LQKENI. The CDR3 loop reads CASSPPLGGYNEQFF. CDR3 nucleotides: TGTGCCAGCTCACCACCGCTCGGGGGTTACAATGAGCAGTTCTTC.

There are many counts of this clonotype. V usage is TRBV20-1 and J usage is TRBJ2-3; D remains unclear. The CDR3 length is 14 residues. Between the trimmed V and J ends, which lost 6 bases and 0 bases, there was a span of 13 bases. The germline V gene encodes CDR1 DFQATT and CDR2 SNEGSKA (reference sequence). The CDR3 sequence is CSATRNPSTDTQYF. The CDR3 DNA reads as TGCAGTGCCACCAGGAACCCTAGCACAGATACGCAGTATTTT.

The chain has TRBV5-1 and TRBJ2-7, with 7 bases aligning to TRBD1. The CDR3 sequence is 15 residues long. V gave up 4 bases and J gave up 0 bases; unmatched junction bases: 7. Germline loops: CDR1 SGHRS, CDR2 YFSETQ. The CDR3 DNA reads as TGCGCCAGCAGCCCCAACAGGGGAAACTCCTACGAGCAGTACTTC. Translated: CASSPNRGNSYEQYF.

The genes are TRBV20-1 and TRBJ2-5; TRBD2 aligns across 11 bases. Germline V gene lookup returns CDR1 DFQATT and CDR2 SNEGSKA (reference sequence). CDR3 length: 16 residues. V shed 0 bases, J shed 3 bases, and the junction held 6 bases outside the gene matches. The CDR3 DNA reads TGCAGTGCTAGAGATCGACTAGCGGGAATCGAAGAGACCCAGTACTTC. Translation gives CSARDRLAGIEETQYF.

This chain links TRBV6-2 or TRBV6-3 with TRBJ2-3, with 9 bases aligning to TRBD2. Trimming removed 6 bases from V and 0 bases from J; junction bases left unmatched: 4. CDR3 length equals 15 residues. Germline loops: CDR1 MNHEY, CDR2 SVGEGT. The DNA of the CDR3 is TGTGCCAGCAGCAGACTAGCGGAGAGCACAGATACGCAGTATTTT. This codes for CASSRLAESTDTQYF.

This chain uses TRBV5-6 with TRBJ2-7; no reliable D call. V was clipped by 0 bases and J by 0 bases, with 4 bases between them. Germline V lookup: CDR1 SGHDT, CDR2 YYEEEE. The CDR3 is made up of 13 amino acids. The CDR3 here is CASSLANSYEQYF. In DNA form, the CDR3 reads TGTGCCAGCAGCTTGGCCAACTCCTACGAGCAGTACTTC.